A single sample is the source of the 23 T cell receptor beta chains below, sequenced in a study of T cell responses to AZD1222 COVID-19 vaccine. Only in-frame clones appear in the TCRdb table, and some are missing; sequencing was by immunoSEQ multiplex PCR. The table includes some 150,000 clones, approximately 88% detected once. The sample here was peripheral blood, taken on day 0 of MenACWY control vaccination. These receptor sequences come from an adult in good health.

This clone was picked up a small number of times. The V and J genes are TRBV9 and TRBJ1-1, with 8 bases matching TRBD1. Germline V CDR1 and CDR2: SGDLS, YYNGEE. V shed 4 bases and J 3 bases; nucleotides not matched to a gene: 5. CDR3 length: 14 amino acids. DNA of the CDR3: TGTGCCAGCAGCATAATGGACAGGGACACTGAAGCTTTCTTT. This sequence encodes CASSIMDRDTEAFF.

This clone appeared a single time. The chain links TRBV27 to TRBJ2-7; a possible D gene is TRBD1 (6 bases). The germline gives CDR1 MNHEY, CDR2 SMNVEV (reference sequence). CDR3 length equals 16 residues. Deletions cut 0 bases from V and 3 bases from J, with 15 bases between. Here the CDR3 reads CASSLSSGANRYEQYF. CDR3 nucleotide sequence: TGTGCCAGCAGTTTATCGTCAGGGGCCAACCGCTACGAGCAGTACTTC.

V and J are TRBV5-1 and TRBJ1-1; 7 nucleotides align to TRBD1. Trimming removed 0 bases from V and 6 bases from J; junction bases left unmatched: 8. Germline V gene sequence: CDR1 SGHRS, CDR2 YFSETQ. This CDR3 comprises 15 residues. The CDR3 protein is CASSLAAGGLPEAFF. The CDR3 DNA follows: TGCGCCAGCAGCTTGGCCGCAGGGGGGTTACCTGAAGCTTTCTTT.

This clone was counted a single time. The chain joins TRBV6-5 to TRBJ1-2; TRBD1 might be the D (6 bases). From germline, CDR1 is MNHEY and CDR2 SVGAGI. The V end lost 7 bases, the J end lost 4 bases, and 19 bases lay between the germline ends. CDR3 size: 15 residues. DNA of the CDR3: TGTGCCAGCAATTTTGGGGGGGCGCTGAGCTATGGCTACACCTTC. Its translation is CASNFGGALSYGYTF.

This chain's CDR3 is CSVIGLAGSPDTQYF. The CDR3 region has the DNA TGCAGCGTGATAGGACTAGCGGGTTCTCCCGATACGCAGTATTTT. This rearrangement joins TRBV29-1 to TRBJ2-3; TRBD2 aligns across 11 bases. The trim removed 6 bases at V and 6 bases at J, leaving 11 bases unmatched. The CDR3 contains 15 residues. Germline V gene sequence: CDR1 SQVTM, CDR2 ANQGSEA.

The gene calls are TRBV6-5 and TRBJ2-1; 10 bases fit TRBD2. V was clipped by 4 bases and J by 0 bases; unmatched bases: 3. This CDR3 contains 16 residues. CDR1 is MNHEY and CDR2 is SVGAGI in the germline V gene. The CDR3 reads CASSWASGSSYNEQFF. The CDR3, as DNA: TGTGCCAGCAGTTGGGCTAGCGGGAGCTCCTACAATGAGCAGTTCTTC.

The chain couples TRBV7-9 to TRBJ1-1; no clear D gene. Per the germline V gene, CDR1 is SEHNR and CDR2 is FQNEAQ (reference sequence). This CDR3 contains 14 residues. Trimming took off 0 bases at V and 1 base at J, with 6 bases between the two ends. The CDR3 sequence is CASSLARSNTEAFF. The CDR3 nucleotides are TGTGCCAGCAGCTTAGCGCGGTCGAACACTGAAGCTTTCTTT.

The CDR3 sequence: CASSRDREYGYTF. In DNA form, the CDR3 reads TGTGCCAGCAGCCGGGACAGGGAGTATGGCTACACCTTC. The chain is built from TRBV12-3 or TRBV12-4 and TRBJ1-2; 9 bases are a match to TRBD1. The CDR3 contains 13 residues. V gave up 6 bases and J gave up 5 bases; unmatched junction bases: 4.

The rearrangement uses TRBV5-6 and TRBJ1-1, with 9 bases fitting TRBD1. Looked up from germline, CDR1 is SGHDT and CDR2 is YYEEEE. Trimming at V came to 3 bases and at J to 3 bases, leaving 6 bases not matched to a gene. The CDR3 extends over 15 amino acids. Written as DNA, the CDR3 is TGTGCCAGCAGCTCCCCGGGACAGGGAGACACTGAAGCTTTCTTT. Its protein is CASSSPGQGDTEAFF.

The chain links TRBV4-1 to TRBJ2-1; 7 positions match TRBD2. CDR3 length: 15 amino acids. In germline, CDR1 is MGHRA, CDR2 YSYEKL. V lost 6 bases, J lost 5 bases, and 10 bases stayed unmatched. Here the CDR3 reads CASSQGRAGHNEQFF. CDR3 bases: TGCGCCAGCAGTCAGGGTAGAGCGGGGCACAATGAGCAGTTCTTC.

CDR3 nucleotide sequence: TGTGCCAGTAGTGACCAGGGACAGGGAAACTATGGCTACACCTTC. Translating gives CASSDQGQGNYGYTF. This sequence joins TRBV19 and TRBJ1-2; 9 positions agree with TRBD1. The CDR3 consists of 15 residues. Germline values: CDR1 LNHDA, CDR2 SQIVND (reference sequence). V lost 5 bases to trimming and J lost 2 bases; unmatched junction nucleotides: 6.

CDR3 region: CATSEWGVNTGELFF. CDR3 bases: TGTGCCACCAGTGAGTGGGGAGTGAACACCGGGGAGCTGTTTTTT. The J gene is TRBJ2-2, the V gene TRBV24-1; weak D call: TRBD2 (5 bases). Trimming removed 4 bases from V and 1 base from J, with 9 bases in between. The CDR3 covers 15 residues. In germline, CDR1 is KGHDR, CDR2 SFDVKD.

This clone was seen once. The CDR3 sequence is CASSPPLFVSGNSPLHF. The CDR3 coding sequence is TGTGCCAGCAGTCCCCCCTTGTTTGTGTCAGGGAATTCACCCCTCCACTTT. The chain carries TRBV28 and TRBJ1-6; the D gene is possibly TRBD1 (5 bases). CDR1 and CDR2 from the germline V gene are MDHEN and SYDVKM. The CDR3 spans 17 residues. Trimming stripped 5 bases from V and 7 bases from J, with 21 bases between.

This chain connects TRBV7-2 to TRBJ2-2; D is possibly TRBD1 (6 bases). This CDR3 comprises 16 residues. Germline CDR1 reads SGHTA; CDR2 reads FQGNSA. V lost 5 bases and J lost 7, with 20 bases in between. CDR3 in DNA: TGTGCCAGCAGCCCACAGGGCGTCGGAACGAGCGGGGAGCTGTTTTTT. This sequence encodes CASSPQGVGTSGELFF.

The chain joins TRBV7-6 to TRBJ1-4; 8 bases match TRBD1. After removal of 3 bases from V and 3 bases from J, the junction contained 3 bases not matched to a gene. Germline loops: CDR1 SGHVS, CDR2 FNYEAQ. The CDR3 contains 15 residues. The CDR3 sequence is CASSFRGRANEKLFF. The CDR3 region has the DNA TGTGCCAGCAGCTTCAGGGGGCGCGCTAATGAAAAACTGTTTTTT.

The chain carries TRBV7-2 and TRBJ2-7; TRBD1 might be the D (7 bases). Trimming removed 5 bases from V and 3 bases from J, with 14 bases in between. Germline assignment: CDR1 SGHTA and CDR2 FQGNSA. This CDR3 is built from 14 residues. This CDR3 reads CASSHRQGGYEQYF. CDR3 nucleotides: TGTGCCAGCAGCCACCGACAGGGAGGCTACGAGCAGTACTTC.

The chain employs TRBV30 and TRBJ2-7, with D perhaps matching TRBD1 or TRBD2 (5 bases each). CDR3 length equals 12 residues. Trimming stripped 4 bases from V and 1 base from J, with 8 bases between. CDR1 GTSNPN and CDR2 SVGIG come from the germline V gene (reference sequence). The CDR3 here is CAWTRGSYEQYF. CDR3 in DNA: TGTGCCTGGACGAGGGGATCCTACGAGCAGTACTTC.

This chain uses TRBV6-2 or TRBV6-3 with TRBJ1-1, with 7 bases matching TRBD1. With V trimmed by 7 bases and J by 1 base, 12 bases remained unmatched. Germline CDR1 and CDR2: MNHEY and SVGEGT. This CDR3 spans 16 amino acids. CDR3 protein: CASTPGDSNANTEAFF. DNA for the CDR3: TGTGCCAGCACCCCCGGGGACAGCAACGCGAACACTGAAGCTTTCTTT.

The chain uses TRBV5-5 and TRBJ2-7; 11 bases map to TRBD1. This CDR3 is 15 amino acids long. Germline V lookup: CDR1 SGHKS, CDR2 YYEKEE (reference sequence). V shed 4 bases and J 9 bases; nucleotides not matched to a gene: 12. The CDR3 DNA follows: TGTGCCAGCAGCGAATCCGGGACAGGGGGTATAGGGCAGTACTTC. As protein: CASSESGTGGIGQYF.

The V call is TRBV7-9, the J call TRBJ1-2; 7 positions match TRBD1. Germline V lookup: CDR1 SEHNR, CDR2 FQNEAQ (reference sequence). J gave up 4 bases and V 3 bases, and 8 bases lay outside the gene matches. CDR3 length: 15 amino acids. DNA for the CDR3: TGTGCCAGCAGCTTCCGGGACAGACCTTCCTATGGCTACACCTTC. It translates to CASSFRDRPSYGYTF.

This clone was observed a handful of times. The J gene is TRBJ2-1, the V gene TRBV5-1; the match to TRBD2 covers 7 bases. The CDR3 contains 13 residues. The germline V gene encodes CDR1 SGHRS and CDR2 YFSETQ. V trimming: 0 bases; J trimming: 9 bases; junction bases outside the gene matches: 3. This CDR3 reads CASSLVGEGEQFF. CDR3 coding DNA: TGCGCCAGCAGCTTGGTTGGGGAGGGTGAGCAGTTCTTC. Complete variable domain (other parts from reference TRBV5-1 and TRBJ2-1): KAGVTQTPRYLIKTRGQQVTLSCSPISGHRSVSWYQQTPGQGLQFLFEYFSETQRNKGNFPGRFSGRQFSNSRSEMNVSTLELGDSALYLCASSLVGEGEQFFGPGTRLTVL.

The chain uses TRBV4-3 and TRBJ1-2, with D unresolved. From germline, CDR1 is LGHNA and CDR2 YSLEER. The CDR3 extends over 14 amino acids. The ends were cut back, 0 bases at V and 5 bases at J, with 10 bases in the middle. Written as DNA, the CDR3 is TGCGCCAGCAGCCAAGATTTGCGGCCATATGGCTACACCTTC. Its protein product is CASSQDLRPYGYTF.

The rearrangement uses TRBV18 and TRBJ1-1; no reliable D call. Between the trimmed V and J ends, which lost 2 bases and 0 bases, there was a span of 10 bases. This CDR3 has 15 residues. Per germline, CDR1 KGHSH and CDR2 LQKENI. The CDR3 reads CASSPGQNMNTEAFF. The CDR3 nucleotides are TGTGCCAGCTCACCAGGGCAGAACATGAACACTGAAGCTTTCTTT.